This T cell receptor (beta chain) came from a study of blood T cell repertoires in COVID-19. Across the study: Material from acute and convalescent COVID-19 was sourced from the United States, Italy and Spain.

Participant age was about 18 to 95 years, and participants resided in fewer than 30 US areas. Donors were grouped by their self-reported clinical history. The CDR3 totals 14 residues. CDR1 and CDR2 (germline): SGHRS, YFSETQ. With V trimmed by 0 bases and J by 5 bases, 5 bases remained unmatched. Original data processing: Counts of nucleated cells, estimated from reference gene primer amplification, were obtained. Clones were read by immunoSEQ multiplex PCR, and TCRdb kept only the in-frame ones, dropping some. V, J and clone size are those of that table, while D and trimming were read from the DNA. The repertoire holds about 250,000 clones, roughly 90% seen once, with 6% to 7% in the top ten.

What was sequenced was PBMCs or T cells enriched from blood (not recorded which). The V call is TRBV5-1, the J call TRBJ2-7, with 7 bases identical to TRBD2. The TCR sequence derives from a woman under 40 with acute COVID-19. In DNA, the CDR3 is TGCGCCAGCAGCTTGGGCGGGAGTCGCGACGAGCAGTACTTC. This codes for CASSLGGSRDEQYF.